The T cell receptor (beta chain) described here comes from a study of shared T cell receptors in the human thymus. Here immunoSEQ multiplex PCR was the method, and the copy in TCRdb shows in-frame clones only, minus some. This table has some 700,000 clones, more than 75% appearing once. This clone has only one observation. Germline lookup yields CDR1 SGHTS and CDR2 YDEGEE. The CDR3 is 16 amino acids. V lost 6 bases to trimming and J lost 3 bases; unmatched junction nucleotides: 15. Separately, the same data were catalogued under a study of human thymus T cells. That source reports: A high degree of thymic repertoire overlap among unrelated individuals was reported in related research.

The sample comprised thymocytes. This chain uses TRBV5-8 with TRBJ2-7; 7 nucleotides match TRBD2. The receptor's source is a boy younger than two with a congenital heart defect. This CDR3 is CASTSNLLAEYYEQYF. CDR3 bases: TGTGCCAGCACCTCAAACCTGCTAGCGGAGTACTACGAGCAGTACTTC.